A single sample is the source of the 4 T cell receptor beta chains below, sequenced in a study of blood T cell repertoires in COVID-19. Here immunoSEQ multiplex PCR was the method, and the copy in TCRdb shows in-frame clones only, minus some. The sample has approximately 200,000 clones, about nine tenths seen once. Sequenced material: PBMCs or T cells enriched from blood (not recorded which). These receptors came from a man aged 30 to 45 in a cohort exposed to, infected with or recovered from COVID-19 (not recorded which).

The chain employs TRBV4-1 and TRBJ2-5; D is perhaps TRBD2 (5 bases). CDR3 length equals 15 residues. Germline loops: CDR1 MGHRA, CDR2 YSYEKL. Trimming left V 1 base short and J 2 bases short, with 11 bases between. CDR3 in amino acids: CASSQVDGEQETQYF. The CDR3 nucleotides are TGCGCCAGCAGCCAAGTCGACGGGGAACAAGAGACCCAGTACTTC.

The chain recombines TRBV19 with TRBJ1-5; D is possibly TRBD1 (6 bases). With 5 bases removed from V and 2 bases from J, the gap between germline ends came to 13 bases. The CDR3 sequence is 15 residues long. Germline V CDR1 and CDR2: LNHDA, SQIVND (reference sequence). The CDR3: CASSDNRVRNQPQHF. The CDR3 DNA reads as TGTGCCAGTAGTGATAACAGGGTTCGCAATCAGCCCCAGCATTTT.

The genes are TRBV19 and TRBJ1-6; no clear D gene. V lost 4 bases to trimming and J lost 0 bases, with 4 bases between them. The germline V gene encodes CDR1 LNHDA and CDR2 SQIVND (reference sequence). The CDR3 length is 14 residues. CDR3 residues: CASSTSSYNSPLHF. The DNA for the CDR3 is TGTGCCAGTAGTACGAGCTCCTATAATTCACCCCTCCACTTT.

V usage is TRBV10-2 and J usage is TRBJ1-6; 9 bases line up with TRBD1. Trimming at V came to 6 bases and at J to 9 bases, leaving 6 bases not matched to a gene. Germline CDR1 is WSHSY and CDR2 is SAAADI. The CDR3 spans 14 residues. The CDR3 loop is CASRLGDRVSPLHF. CDR3 coding DNA: TGCGCCAGCAGGCTCGGGGACAGGGTTTCACCCCTCCACTTT.